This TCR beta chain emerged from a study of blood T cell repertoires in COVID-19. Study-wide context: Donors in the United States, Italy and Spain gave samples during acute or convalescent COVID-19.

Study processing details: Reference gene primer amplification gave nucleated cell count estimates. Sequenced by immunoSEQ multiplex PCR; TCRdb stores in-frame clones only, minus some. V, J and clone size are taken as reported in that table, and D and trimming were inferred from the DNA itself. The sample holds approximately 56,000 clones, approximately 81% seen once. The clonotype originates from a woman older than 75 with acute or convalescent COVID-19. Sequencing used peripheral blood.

The CDR3 sequence: CASSLDPRQGVVYGYTF. The CDR3 coding sequence is TGTGCCAGCAGCTTAGATCCCCGACAGGGGGTAGTCTATGGCTACACCTTC. V and J are TRBV11-2 and TRBJ1-2; 9 nucleotides align to TRBD1. The CDR3 has 17 amino acids. The trim removed 0 bases at V and 4 bases at J, leaving 9 bases unmatched. CDR1 is SGHAT, CDR2 FQNNGV, per germline.